This is a list of T cell receptor beta chains from one sample in a study of Ad26.COV2.S vaccination and SARS-CoV-2 variants. Sequencing used immunoSEQ multiplex PCR; TCRdb keeps in-frame clones, though not all of them. Among 300,000 to 350,000 clones, around 88% were seen once, and the ten largest hold under 6%. The sample in question was peripheral blood, obtained in a trial of Ad26.COV2.S vaccine versus placebo. The receptors stem from a person between 18 and 60 years old who received the Ad26.COV2.S COVID-19 vaccine or a placebo. CDR3s leave out the opening cysteine and the closing phenylalanine or tryptophan.

v_gene,CDR3aa
TRBV5-6,ASSIGGDPHT
TRBV3-1/TRBV3-2,ASSLQGAGYT
TRBV19,ASSVSGSSYEQY
TRBV19,ASSPLDRDNSPLH
TRBV11-1,ASSIRQGPANEQF
TRBV12-3/TRBV12-4,ASRYNEQF
TRBV5-1,ASSLRDSYTGELF
TRBV2,ASSSGTELLYNEQF
TRBV5-1,ASSHRGLSGELF
TRBV5-1,ASSVTGTGDVDYGYT
TRBV5-1,ASSFTGTGNSPLH
TRBV7-9,ASSLQGAQGAGYT
TRBV3-1/TRBV3-2,ASSPGAWGRTQY
TRBV7-2,ASDRGLVGELF
TRBV7-9,ASSLAGNTGELF
TRBV23-1,ASTPGGGSGNTIY
TRBV6-2/TRBV6-3,ASSYSFEQF
TRBV15,ATSRDGGNQPQH
TRBV5-1,ASSLGAGSDYT
TRBV6-4,ASSREPNYGYT
TRBV2,ASKGHRETQY
TRBV4-2,ASREGGGSNEQY
TRBV6-2/TRBV6-3,ASSWDPLGENNYGYT
TRBV19,ASRSGTANSPLH
TRBV6-6,ASSPDRNGLGNQPQH
TRBV10-3,AISTHRENTIY
TRBV9,ASSPRPFSGEYEQY
TRBV4-1,ASSKGPINSPLH
TRBV19,ASSTSGRSADTQY
TRBV7-9,ASSLDSYGYT
TRBV5-6,ASSLAGLEY
TRBV5-4,ASSLAPDRANEKLF
TRBV19,ASSNQGMNEQY
TRBV4-1,ASSPSGLAGGGTDTQY
TRBV9,ASSDDITGLNYEQY
TRBV6-5,ASRREMVTEAF
TRBV4-1,ASSQGVEQY
TRBV2,ASNRGLQGGEQY
TRBV5-1,ASEGGGETNTGELF
TRBV7-8,ASSLVDSDSPLH
TRBV30,ACRPGRLSGETQY
TRBV6-1,ASSEMIQETQY
TRBV4-1,ASSRERQPLATNEKLF
TRBV24-1,ATITHGLAESYNEQF
TRBV5-6,ASSLVGTGNEQF
TRBV2,ASTPAGLNEKLF
TRBV5-6,ASRLAGDRDGYT
TRBV6-2/TRBV6-3,ASSPFGQVQY
TRBV9,ASSPGQSSYEQY
TRBV5-1,ASSFGTGAKGEKLF
TRBV15,ATSRGGDRPQH
TRBV21-1,ASSFRTGYHEQY
TRBV6-2/TRBV6-3,ASSSAGALLYYGYT
TRBV24-1,ATQGVQETQY
TRBV5-1,ASSAGTPYNEQF
TRBV6-1,ASSDPGTRYEQY
TRBV6-6,ASTVKETSTDTQY
TRBV3-1/TRBV3-2,ASSRNSGNTIY
TRBV6-5,ASSFRTGTYGYT
TRBV14,ASSPARVSYEQY